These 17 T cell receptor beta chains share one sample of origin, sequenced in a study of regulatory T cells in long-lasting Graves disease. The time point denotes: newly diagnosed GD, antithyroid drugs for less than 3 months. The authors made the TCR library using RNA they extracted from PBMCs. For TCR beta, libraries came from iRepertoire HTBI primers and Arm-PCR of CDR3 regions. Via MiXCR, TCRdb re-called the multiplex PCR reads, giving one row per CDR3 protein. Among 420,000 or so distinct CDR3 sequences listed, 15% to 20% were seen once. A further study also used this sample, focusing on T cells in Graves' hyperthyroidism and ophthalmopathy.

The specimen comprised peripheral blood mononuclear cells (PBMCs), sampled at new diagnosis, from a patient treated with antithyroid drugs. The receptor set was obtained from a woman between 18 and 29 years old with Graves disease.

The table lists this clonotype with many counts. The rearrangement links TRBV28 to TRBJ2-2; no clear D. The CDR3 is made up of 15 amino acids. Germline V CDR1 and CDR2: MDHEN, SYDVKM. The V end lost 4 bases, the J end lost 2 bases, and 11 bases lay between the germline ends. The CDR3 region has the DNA TGTGCCAGCAGTTCCCAGAAGGCAAACACCGGGGAGCTGTTTTTT. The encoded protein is CASSSQKANTGELFF.

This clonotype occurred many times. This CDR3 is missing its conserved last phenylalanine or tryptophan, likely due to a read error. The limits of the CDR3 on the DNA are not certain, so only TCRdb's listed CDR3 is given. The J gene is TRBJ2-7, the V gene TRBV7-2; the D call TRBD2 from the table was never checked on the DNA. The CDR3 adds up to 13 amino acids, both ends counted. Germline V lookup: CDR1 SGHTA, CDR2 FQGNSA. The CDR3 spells CASSFNRLAGLVL.

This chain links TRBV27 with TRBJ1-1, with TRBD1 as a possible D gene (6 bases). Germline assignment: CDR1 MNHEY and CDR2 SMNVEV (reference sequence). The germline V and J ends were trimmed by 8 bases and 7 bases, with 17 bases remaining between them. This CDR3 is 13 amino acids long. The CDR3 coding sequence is TGTGCCAGCCTCCAGGGGATCGGGCTTGAAGCTTTCTTT. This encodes CASLQGIGLEAFF.

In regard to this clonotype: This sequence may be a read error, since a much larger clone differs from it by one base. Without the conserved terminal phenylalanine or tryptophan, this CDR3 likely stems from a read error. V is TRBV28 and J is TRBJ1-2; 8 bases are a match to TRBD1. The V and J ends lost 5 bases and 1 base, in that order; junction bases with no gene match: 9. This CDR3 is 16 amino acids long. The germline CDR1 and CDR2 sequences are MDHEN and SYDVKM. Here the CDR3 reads CASSEDRGLLNYGYTL. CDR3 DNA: TGTGCCAGCAGTGAAGACAGGGGCCTCCTTAACTATGGCTACACCCTC.

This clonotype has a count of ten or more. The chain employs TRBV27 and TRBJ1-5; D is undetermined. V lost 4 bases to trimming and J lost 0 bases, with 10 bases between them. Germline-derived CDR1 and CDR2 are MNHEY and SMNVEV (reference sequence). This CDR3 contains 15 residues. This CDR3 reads CASSSGVYSNQPQHF. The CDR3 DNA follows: TGTGCCAGCAGTTCCGGAGTCTATAGCAATCAGCCCCAGCATTTT.

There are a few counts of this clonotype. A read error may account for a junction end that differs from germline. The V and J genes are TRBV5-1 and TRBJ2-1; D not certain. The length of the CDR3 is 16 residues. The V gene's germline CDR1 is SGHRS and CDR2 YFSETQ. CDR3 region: CASSLVSQSSYNEQLF. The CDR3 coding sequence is TGCGCCAGCAGCTTGGTGTCCCAGAGCTCCTACAATGAGCAGCTCTTC.

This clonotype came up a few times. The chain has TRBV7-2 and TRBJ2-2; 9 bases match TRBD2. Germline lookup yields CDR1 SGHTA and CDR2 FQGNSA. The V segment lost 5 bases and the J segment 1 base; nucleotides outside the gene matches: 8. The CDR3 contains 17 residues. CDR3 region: CASSLPKTSGNTGELFF. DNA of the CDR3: TGTGCCAGCAGCCTACCCAAGACTAGCGGGAACACCGGGGAGCTGTTTTTT.

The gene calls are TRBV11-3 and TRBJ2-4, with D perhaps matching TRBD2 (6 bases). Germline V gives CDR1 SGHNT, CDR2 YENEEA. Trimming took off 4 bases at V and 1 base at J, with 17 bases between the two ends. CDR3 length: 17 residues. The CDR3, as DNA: TGTGCCAGCAGCTGCGGGGAGGAGACCGGGGCCAAAAACATTCAGTACTTC. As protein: CASSCGEETGAKNIQYF.

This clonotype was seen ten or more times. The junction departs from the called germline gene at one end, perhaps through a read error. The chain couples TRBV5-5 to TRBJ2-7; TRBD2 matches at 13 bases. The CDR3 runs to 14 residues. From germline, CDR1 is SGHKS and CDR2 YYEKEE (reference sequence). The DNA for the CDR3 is TGTGCCAGCAGCTTGGTCGGACTAGCGGGAGTGCTACACTTC. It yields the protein CASSLVGLAGVLHF.

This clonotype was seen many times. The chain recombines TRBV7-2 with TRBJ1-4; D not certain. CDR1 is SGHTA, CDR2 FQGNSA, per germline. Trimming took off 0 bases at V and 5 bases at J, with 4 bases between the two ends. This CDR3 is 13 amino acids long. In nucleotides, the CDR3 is TGTGCCAGCAGCTTAGCAATGAATGAAAAACTGTTTTTT. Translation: CASSLAMNEKLFF. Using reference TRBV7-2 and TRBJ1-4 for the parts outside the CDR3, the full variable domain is GAGVSQSPSNKVTEKGKDVELRCDPISGHTALYWYRQSLGQGLEFLIYFQGNSAPDKSGLPSDRFSAERTGGSVSTLTIQRTQQEDSAVYLCASSLAMNEKLFFGSGTQLSVL.

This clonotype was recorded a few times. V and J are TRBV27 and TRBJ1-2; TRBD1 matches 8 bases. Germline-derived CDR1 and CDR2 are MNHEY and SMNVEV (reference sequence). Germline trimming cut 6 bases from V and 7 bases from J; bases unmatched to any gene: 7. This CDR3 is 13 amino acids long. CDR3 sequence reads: CASRKDRVSGYTF. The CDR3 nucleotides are TGTGCCAGCAGAAAGGACAGGGTTAGTGGCTACACCTTC.

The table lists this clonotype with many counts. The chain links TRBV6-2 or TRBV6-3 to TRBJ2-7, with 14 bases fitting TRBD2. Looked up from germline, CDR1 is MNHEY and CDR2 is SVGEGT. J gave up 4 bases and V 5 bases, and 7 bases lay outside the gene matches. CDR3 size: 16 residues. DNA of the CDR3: TGTGCCAGCAGTCTCCGGACTAGCGGGAGGTATTACGAGCAGTACTTC. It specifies CASSLRTSGRYYEQYF.

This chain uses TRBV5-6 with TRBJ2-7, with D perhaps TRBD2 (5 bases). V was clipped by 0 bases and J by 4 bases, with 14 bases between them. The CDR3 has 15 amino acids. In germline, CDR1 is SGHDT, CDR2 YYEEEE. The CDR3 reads CASSLVTGTIYEQYF. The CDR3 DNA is TGTGCCAGCAGCTTGGTTACGGGAACCATTTACGAGCAGTACTTC.

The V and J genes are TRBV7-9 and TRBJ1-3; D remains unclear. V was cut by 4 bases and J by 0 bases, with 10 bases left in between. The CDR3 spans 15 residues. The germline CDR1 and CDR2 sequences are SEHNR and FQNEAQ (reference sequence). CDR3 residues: CASSSPVLSGNTIYF. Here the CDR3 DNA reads TGTGCCAGCAGCTCCCCAGTCCTCTCTGGAAACACCATATATTTT.

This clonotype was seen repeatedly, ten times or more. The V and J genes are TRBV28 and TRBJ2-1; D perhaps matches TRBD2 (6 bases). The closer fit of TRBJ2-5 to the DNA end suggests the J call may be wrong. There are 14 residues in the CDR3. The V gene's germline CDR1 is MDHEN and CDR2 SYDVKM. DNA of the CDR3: TGTGCCAGCAGTTTAGGCGGAGGGCGGGAGACCCAGTACTTC. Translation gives CASSLGGGRETQYF.

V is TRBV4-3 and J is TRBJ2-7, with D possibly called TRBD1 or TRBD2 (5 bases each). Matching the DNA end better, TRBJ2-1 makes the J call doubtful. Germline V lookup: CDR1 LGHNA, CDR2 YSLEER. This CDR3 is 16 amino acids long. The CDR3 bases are TGCGCCAGCAGCCAAGACAGGGAGAACTCCTACAATGAGCAGTTCTTC. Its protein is CASSQDRENSYNEQFF.

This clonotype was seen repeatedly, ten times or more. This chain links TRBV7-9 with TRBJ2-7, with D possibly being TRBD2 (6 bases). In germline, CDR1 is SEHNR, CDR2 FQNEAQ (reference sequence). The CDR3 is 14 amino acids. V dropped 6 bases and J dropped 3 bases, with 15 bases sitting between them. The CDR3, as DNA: TGTGCCAGCAGGGAGGAGGGATTCGGCTACGAGCAGTACTTC. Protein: CASREEGFGYEQYF.